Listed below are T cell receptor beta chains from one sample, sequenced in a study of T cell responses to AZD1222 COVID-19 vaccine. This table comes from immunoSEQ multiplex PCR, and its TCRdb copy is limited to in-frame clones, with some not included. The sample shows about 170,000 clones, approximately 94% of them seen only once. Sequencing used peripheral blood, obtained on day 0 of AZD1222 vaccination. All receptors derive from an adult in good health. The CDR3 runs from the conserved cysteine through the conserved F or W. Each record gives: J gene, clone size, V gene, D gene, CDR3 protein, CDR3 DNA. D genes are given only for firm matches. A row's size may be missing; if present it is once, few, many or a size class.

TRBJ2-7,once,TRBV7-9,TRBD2,CASSTSVLLAYEQYF,TGTGCCAGCAGCACTAGCGTCTTACTCGCCTACGAGCAGTACTTC
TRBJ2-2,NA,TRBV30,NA,CAWSRNTGELFF,TGTGCCTGGAGTCGGAACACCGGGGAGCTGTTTTTT
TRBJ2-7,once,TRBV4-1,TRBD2,CASSPRTSGDYEQYF,TGCGCCAGCAGCCCCCGGACTAGCGGGGACTACGAGCAGTACTTC
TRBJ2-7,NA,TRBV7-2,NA,CASSLEALAPYEQYF,TGTGCCAGCAGCTTAGAGGCTCTAGCGCCCTACGAGCAGTACTTC
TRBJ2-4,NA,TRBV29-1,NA,CSVAMNLAKNIQYF,TGCAGCGTTGCGATGAATCTAGCCAAAAACATTCAGTACTTC
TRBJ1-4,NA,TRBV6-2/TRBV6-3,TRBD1,CASSYNHRGLGKLFF,TGTGCCAGCAGTTACAACCACAGGGGACTAGGAAAACTGTTTTTT
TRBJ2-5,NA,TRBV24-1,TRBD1,CATSDSPGTGGLETQYF,TGTGCCACCAGTGATTCCCCGGGGACAGGGGGGTTAGAGACCCAGTACTTC
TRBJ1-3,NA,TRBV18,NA,CASSPGSGNTIYF,TGTGCCAGCTCACCAGGGTCCGGAAACACCATATATTTT
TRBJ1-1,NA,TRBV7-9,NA,CASSLVVNTEAFF,TGTGCCAGCAGCTTAGTCGTGAACACTGAAGCTTTCTTT
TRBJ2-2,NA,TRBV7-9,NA,CASSRTGNTGELFF,TGTGCCAGCAGCCGAACAGGGAACACCGGGGAGCTGTTTTTT
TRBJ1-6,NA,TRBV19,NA,CASSVQDSNSPLHF,TGTGCCAGTAGTGTGCAGGACAGCAATTCACCCCTCCACTTT
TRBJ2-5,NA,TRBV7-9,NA,CASSPETPGPGGETQYF,TGTGCCAGCAGCCCAGAAACCCCTGGGCCCGGCGGTGAGACCCAGTACTTC
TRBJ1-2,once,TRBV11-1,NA,CASSLRNAGTYGYTF,TGTGCCAGCAGCTTAAGGAACGCAGGGACCTATGGCTACACCTTC
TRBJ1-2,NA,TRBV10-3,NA,CAIMTGGSARGYTF,TGTGCCATCATGACGGGGGGAAGCGCTCGTGGCTACACCTTC
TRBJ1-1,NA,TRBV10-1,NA,CARALNTNTEAFF,TGCGCCAGGGCCCTTAACACGAACACTGAAGCTTTCTTT
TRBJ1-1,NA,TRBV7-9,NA,CASSLYSTEAFF,TGTGCCAGCAGCTTATACAGCACTGAAGCTTTCTTT
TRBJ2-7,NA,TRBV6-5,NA,CASSYGASRSYEQYF,TGTGCCAGCAGTTACGGAGCGAGCAGATCCTACGAGCAGTACTTC
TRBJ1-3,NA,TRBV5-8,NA,CASSPGTSEWDTIYF,TGTGCCAGCAGCCCGGGGACTTCGGAATGGGACACCATATATTTT
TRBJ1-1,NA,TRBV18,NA,CASSRQGRNTEAFF,TGTGCCAGCTCACGTCAGGGAAGGAACACTGAAGCTTTCTTT
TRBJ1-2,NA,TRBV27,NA,CASSLSGSYGYTF,TGTGCCAGCAGTTTGTCCGGGAGCTATGGCTACACCTTC
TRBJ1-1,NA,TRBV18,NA,CASSPPAGLTEAFF,TGTGCCAGCTCACCACCGGCGGGGTTAACTGAAGCTTTCTTT
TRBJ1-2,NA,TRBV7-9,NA,CASSPPNPRQEGYTF,TGTGCCAGCAGCCCTCCAAACCCACGGCAGGAGGGCTACACCTTC
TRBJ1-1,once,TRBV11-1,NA,CASSFREQAEAFF,TGTGCCAGCAGCTTCAGGGAGCAGGCTGAAGCTTTCTTT
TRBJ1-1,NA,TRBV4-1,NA,CASSQSGQSRTEAFF,TGCGCCAGCAGCCAAAGTGGACAGAGTAGGACTGAAGCTTTCTTT
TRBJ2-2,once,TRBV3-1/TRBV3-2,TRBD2,CASSQDRTSGTNTGELFF,TGTGCCAGCAGCCAAGATCGGACTAGCGGGACTAACACCGGGGAGCTGTTTTTT
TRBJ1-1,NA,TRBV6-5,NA,CASSPLGGPWGGAFF,TGTGCCAGCAGTCCCCTGGGGGGGCCCTGGGGGGGCGCTTTCTTT
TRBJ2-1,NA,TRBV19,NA,CASSKLTNEQFF,TGTGCCAGTAGTAAACTAACGAATGAGCAGTTCTTC
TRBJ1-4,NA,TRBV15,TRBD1,CATSRDPTGADEKLFF,TGTGCCACCAGCAGAGACCCGACAGGGGCAGATGAAAAACTGTTTTTT
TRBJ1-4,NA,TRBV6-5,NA,CASSRGDSTNEKLFF,TGTGCCAGCAGTAGAGGAGACTCAACTAATGAAAAACTGTTTTTT
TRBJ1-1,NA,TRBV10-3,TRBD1,CAISGDREMMNTEAFF,TGTGCCATCAGTGGAGACAGGGAAATGATGAACACTGAAGCTTTCTTT
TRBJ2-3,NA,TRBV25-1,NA,CASRYGNTDTQYF,TGTGCCAGCCGTTATGGGAACACAGATACGCAGTATTTT
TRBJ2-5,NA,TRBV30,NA,CACGLGGWETQYF,TGTGCCTGTGGACTAGGGGGCTGGGAGACCCAGTACTTC
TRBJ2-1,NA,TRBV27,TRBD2,CASSLSSGSSYNEQFF,TGTGCCAGCAGTTTATCGAGCGGGAGCTCCTACAATGAGCAGTTCTTC
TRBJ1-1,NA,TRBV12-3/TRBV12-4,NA,CASTLAVNTEAFF,TGTGCCAGCACATTGGCGGTGAACACTGAAGCTTTCTTT
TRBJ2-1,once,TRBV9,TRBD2,CASSPRTSGSTWEQFF,TGTGCCAGCAGCCCCAGGACTAGCGGGAGCACCTGGGAGCAGTTCTTC
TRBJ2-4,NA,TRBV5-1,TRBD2,CASSWAGGSASDIQYF,TGCGCCAGCAGCTGGGCGGGCGGGAGTGCGTCGGACATTCAGTACTTC
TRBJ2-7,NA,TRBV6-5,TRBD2,CASSYETSGNYEQYF,TGTGCCAGCAGTTACGAGACTAGCGGGAACTACGAGCAGTACTTC
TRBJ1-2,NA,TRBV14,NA,CASSREPNYGYTF,TGTGCCAGCAGCCGGGAGCCTAACTATGGCTACACCTTC
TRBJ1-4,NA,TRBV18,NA,CASSEGGEKLFF,TGTGCCAGCTCGGAAGGGGGTGAAAAACTGTTTTTT
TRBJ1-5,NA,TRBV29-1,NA,CSVLLGASPNQPQHF,TGCAGCGTGTTATTAGGGGCCAGTCCAAATCAGCCCCAGCATTTT
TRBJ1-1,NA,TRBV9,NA,CASSPKAGENTEAFF,TGTGCCAGCAGCCCCAAGGCGGGGGAGAACACTGAAGCTTTCTTT
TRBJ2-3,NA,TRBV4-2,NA,CASSQLGGPGADTQYF,TGTGCCAGCAGCCAACTAGGCGGGCCGGGGGCAGATACGCAGTATTTT
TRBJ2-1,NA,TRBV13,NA,CASSSGTSPFYNEQFF,TGTGCCAGCAGCTCCGGGACCAGCCCCTTCTACAATGAGCAGTTCTTC
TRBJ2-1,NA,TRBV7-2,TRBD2,CASSLAYSGRVHNEQFF,TGTGCCAGCAGCTTAGCTTATAGCGGGAGGGTACACAATGAGCAGTTCTTC
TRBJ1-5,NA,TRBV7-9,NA,CASSLEAQPQHF,TGTGCCAGCAGCTTAGAGGCTCAGCCCCAGCATTTT
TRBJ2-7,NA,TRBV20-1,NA,CSAGVGQYF,TGCAGTGCTGGGGTGGGGCAGTACTTC
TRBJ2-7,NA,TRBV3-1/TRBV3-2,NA,CASSQDAVSYEQYF,TGTGCCAGCAGCCAAGATGCAGTCTCCTACGAGCAGTACTTC
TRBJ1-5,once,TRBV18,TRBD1,CASSPPGQGGNQPQHF,TGTGCCAGCTCACCACCGGGACAGGGTGGGAATCAGCCCCAGCATTTT
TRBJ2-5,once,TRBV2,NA,CASSVMWGETQYF,TGTGCCAGCAGCGTGATGTGGGGGGAGACCCAGTACTTC
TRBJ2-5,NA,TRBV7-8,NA,CASSHPHSPGLGQETQYF,TGTGCCAGCAGCCACCCACATTCTCCGGGGCTAGGCCAAGAGACCCAGTACTTC